Given below is one TCR beta chain in context. It has no known antigen specificity. One end of the junction does not line up with germline, which may come from a read error. The entry originates in a study of cytotoxic CD8 clonotypes in ibrutinib-treated CLL (dated by TCRdb to 2020 to 2023). About the investigation overall: The cohort included about 15 treatment-naive and some twelve relapsed/refractory patients; 17 were IGHV unmutated. Partial responses were observed in roughly 25 patients and complete responses in 2; after a median follow-up of 68 months, remission was maintained in 15 or so patients and progression was observed in about twelve. Response samples were taken after a median of 12 months on treatment, ranging from about 6 to 40 months. Samples averaged roughly 260,000 productive templates and tens of thousands of productive rearrangements. Longitudinal samples were available for about 30% of the 86 trial participants. Cryopreserved peripheral blood mononuclear cells were obtained prior to treatment, at the time of response, and at either disease progression or sustained remission. Every sample from remission and from progressive disease was obtained while the patients were still on ibrutinib. What the research found in general, with its limitations: Public clonotypes were rare and either shrank or stayed stable during treatment, and the rise in clonality at ibrutinib response reflected expansion of private clonotypes. Sampling times were not matched between patients in sustained remission and patients whose disease was progressing, and lymph node repertoires were not examined. Baseline clonality exceeded that of age-matched healthy donors and correlated strongly with circulating CD8+ T-cell counts. Clonality increased at ibrutinib response, stayed stable in sustained remission, and fell back toward baseline at progression.

Its CDR3 holds 13 amino acids, cysteine through phenylalanine. Only CDR3 DNA is held: 39 bases, read in frame from base 1. For CDR1 and CDR2, the germline V gene lists SGHTA and FQGNSA. This specimen's time point label, interpreted: about a year on ibrutinib. For TCR beta library preparation, about 2.2 micrograms of genomic DNA was extracted from cryopreserved PBMCs. Longitudinal blood samples from CLL patients receiving ibrutinib monotherapy were subjected to high-throughput TCR beta sequencing. The patients took part in an open-label, single-center phase 2 trial of ibrutinib monotherapy. A MiSeq instrument was used for deep resolution sequencing, which targeted depths ranging from 1 in 1 million up to 1 in 200,000 T cells, with coverage averaging 10x for each clonotype. The immunoSEQ hsTCRB Kit was used to generate the TCR beta libraries. The paper's data handling went like this. The data were analyzed with ImmunoSEQ Analyzer and ImmunoSEQ Data Assistant, and V, D and J gene assignments followed IMGT definitions. Clonality, which ranges from 0 to 1, was calculated as one minus the normalized Shannon entropy of productive rearrangement frequencies. Public clonotype analysis was restricted to overrepresented clonotypes comprising at least 0.05% of each patient's repertoire. Some 14 age-matched healthy donor repertoires from immuneACCESS served as clonality controls. TCRdb holds this immuneACCESS table with in-frame rearrangements only. Some clones are missing; in checked studies, unresolved V genes explain under half, and the rest has no known cause. For V, J and clone size, that table is used; D and trimming come from the DNA. The sample table shows roughly 220,000 clones, and around 75% are seen once. Together, the top ten hold about 6.2% of the sample.

The sequence is built from TRBV7-2 and TRBJ2-7; TRBD1 could be the D gene, as 6 bases match. The sample consisted of PBMCs, taken after 12 months of ibrutinib treatment. This TCR derives from a human donor with chronic lymphocytic leukemia. The CDR3 loop reads CASSLVLTGPLHF. The nucleotides are TGTGCCAGCAGCTTAGTTCTGACAGGACCCTTGCACTTC.